The rows below give T cell receptor beta chains drawn from one sample of a study of beta chain features in type 1 diabetes. TCRdb keeps only in-frame clones here, not all; method: immunoSEQ multiplex PCR. The sample records around 250,000 clones, about 70% being singletons. Sequenced material: naive CD4+ T cells from blood. The origin of the receptors is a man under 40 in good health. Both conserved end residues are trimmed from each CDR3. A D gene is named only where the DNA matches it firmly.

cdr3_aa j_call d_call v_call
ASSSLRRNEQF TRBJ2-1 - TRBV7-2
AWNRDSYEQY TRBJ2-7 - TRBV30
ASSLSLVSSNEQF TRBJ2-1 - TRBV9
ASSQTPLSGKHNEQF TRBJ2-1 TRBD2 TRBV4-3
SAARGRYTEAF TRBJ1-1 - TRBV29-1
ATRSAGSNTGELF TRBJ2-2 - TRBV27
ASKAGNYEQY TRBJ2-7 - TRBV6-6
AEGRREQF TRBJ2-1 - TRBV30
SARPVAEQY TRBJ2-7 - TRBV20-1
AWAFGQGTDTQY TRBJ2-3 - TRBV30
SVSGVNTYEQY TRBJ2-7 - TRBV29-1
ASSLGRIDTQY TRBJ2-3 - TRBV2
ASSEALASGKQETQY TRBJ2-5 TRBD2 TRBV2
ASSPGWTNTGELF TRBJ2-2 - TRBV11-2
ATQRGSGRPLSSYNEQF TRBJ2-1 TRBD2 TRBV19
ATSRGDGVRGYT TRBJ1-2 - TRBV15
AWSRTAFTYNEQF TRBJ2-1 - TRBV30
ATSKPRVNYGYT TRBJ1-2 - TRBV15
SARDGGYT TRBJ1-2 - TRBV20-1
SVEDREPYGYT TRBJ1-2 - TRBV29-1
AWSRNSPYGYT TRBJ1-2 - TRBV30
ATSRDRGFADTQY TRBJ2-3 - TRBV15
ASSPGQRGTGELF TRBJ2-2 TRBD1 TRBV2
ASSSLAGGGTDTQY TRBJ2-3 TRBD2 TRBV7-2
ASSQDRTSWTYEQY TRBJ2-7 - TRBV4-2
ASRERGAPTDTQY TRBJ2-3 TRBD2 TRBV6-5
ASSDWQGARNEQF TRBJ2-1 TRBD1 TRBV6-1
ASSIAPYEQY TRBJ2-7 - TRBV7-9
ASSQEGGTYNEQF TRBJ2-1 - TRBV4-3
ASSLQGSSGANVLT TRBJ2-6 - TRBV7-2
ASRGQGDSPLH TRBJ1-6 TRBD1 TRBV25-1
AWSVSANTEAF TRBJ1-1 - TRBV30
SVGEAVSNQPQH TRBJ1-5 - TRBV29-1
AWSVRTENYGYT TRBJ1-2 - TRBV30
AWNSRSYNEQF TRBJ2-1 - TRBV30
ASSSDRAYNEQF TRBJ2-1 - TRBV7-9
SVAGARPRGTEAF TRBJ1-1 - TRBV29-1
ASSLSGRFYNEQF TRBJ2-1 TRBD2 TRBV6-5
ASSVLTGPEGQY TRBJ2-7 - TRBV9
AIGLASTDTQY TRBJ2-3 - TRBV10-3
ASSEEYITGELF TRBJ2-2 - TRBV2
ASSSGLQETQY TRBJ2-5 - TRBV11-2
ASSLVLRERHNEQF TRBJ2-1 TRBD2 TRBV7-8
ASSFSGRGDTQY TRBJ2-3 TRBD2 TRBV27
ASSPTAEAGYT TRBJ1-2 - TRBV18
SVVAVQETQY TRBJ2-5 - TRBV29-1
ASSLGTRFDEQF TRBJ2-1 - TRBV7-4
AWSPGQGNSPLH TRBJ1-6 TRBD1 TRBV30
ASSSQGNYGYT TRBJ1-2 - TRBV7-9
AAGQAYREQF TRBJ2-1 - TRBV30
SVDDSTDTQY TRBJ2-3 - TRBV29-1
AISDRVPYEQY TRBJ2-7 - TRBV10-3